This T cell receptor (beta chain) was sequenced in a study of blood T cell repertoires in COVID-19. Overall study context: There were acute and convalescent COVID-19 samples, and they came from the United States, Italy and Spain. T cells, B-cell-depleted T cells, or PBMCs provided the cDNA or gDNA that served as material.

Per the study methods: Reference gene primer amplification yielded estimated nucleated cell counts. TCRdb keeps only in-frame clones here, not all; method: immunoSEQ multiplex PCR. V, J and clone size derive from that table, while D and trimming were established from the DNA sequence. In the table there are over 100,000 clones, approximately 80% of which are singletons. V was clipped by 7 bases and J by 4 bases, with 22 bases between them. CDR1 is SNHLY, CDR2 FYNNEI, per germline. CDR3 length equals 16 residues. This chain joins TRBV2 and TRBJ2-5, with a weak D call TRBD2 (6 bases). Sample: peripheral blood. The receptor's source is a human donor in a cohort sampled during active COVID-19. CDR3 sequence reads: CASTEGDIRGRETQYF. The CDR3 DNA is TGTGCCAGCACTGAGGGCGACATCCGGGGGAGAGAGACCCAGTACTTC. The whole variable domain, filled in from reference TRBV2 and TRBJ2-5, reads EPEVTQTPSHQVTQMGQEVILRCVPISNHLYFYWYRQILGQKVEFLVSFYNNEISEKSEIFDDQFSVERPDGSNFTLKIRSTKLEDSAMYFCASTEGDIRGRETQYFGPGTRLLVL.